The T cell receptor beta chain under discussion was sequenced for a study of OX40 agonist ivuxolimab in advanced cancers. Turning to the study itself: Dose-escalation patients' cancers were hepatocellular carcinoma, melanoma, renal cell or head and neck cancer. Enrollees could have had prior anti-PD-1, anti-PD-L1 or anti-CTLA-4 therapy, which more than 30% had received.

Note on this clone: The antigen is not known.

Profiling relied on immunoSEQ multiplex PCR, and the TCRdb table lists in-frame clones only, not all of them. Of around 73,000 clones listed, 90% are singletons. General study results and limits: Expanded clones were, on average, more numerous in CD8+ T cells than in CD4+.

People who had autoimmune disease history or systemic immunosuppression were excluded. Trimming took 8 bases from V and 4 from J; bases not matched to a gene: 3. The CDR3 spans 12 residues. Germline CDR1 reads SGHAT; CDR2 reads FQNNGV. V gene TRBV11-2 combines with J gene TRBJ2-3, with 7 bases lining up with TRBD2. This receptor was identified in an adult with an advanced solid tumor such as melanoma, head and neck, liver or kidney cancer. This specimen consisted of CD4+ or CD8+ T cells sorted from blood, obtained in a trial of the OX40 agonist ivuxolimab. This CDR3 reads CASGRASDTQYF. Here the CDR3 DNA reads TGTGCCAGCGGGAGGGCCTCAGATACGCAGTATTTT.